This TCR beta chain was captured by sequencing in a study of blood T cell repertoires in COVID-19. Study-wide background: Samples representing acute and convalescent COVID-19 were sourced from the United States, Italy and Spain. From T cells, B-cell-depleted T cells, or PBMCs came the material, which was cDNA or gDNA.

The CDR3 totals 14 residues. Between the trimmed V and J ends, which lost 8 bases and 1 base, there was a span of 14 bases. The germline V gene encodes CDR1 SNHLY and CDR2 FYNNEI. Original analysis: Scientists estimated how many nucleated cells there were by amplifying reference gene primers. Using immunoSEQ multiplex PCR, the repertoire was profiled, and TCRdb retains in-frame clones only, with some absent. From that table come the V and J calls and clone size; the DNA was used to work out D and trimming. The sample holds fewer than 200,000 clones, 87% seen once. The chain joins TRBV2 to TRBJ1-1; TRBD1 is a possible D gene (6 bases). The sample was peripheral blood. The clonotype comes from a man in his 60s with active or convalescent COVID-19. CDR3 amino acids: CASRTGQQNTEAFF. CDR3 coding DNA: TGTGCCAGCCGGACGGGACAACAGAACACTGAAGCTTTCTTT.